Described below is a single T cell receptor beta chain sequence and its context. Its target is unknown. This CDR3 is 14 amino acids long. Germline V gene data show CDR1 as SGHKS and CDR2 as YYEKEE (reference sequence). These data are taken from a study of monozygotic twins with inflammatory bowel disease. The study's findings and limits: IBD patients showed reduced TCRbeta diversity (inverse Simpson) versus healthy co-twins. Variability may have been added to patient repertoires by differing immunosuppressive treatments. Support was lacking for any single strong IBD-associated signal or clonotype. T cell subtypes that differed could not be told apart.

TCRdb reprocessed the 5' RACE reads and stores each CDR3 protein as one record, lacking DNA. The sample holds a few hundred thousand distinct CDR3 sequences. The clonotype was recovered from a human donor with ulcerative colitis or Crohn's disease, or a healthy co-twin of an affected twin (not recorded which). The specimen sequenced was blood. This rearrangement joins TRBV5-5 to TRBJ1-6. This chain's CDR3 is CASSLGAGSDTLHF.